This T cell receptor beta chain stems from a study of PD-1 blockade in classical Hodgkin lymphoma. Germline assignment: CDR1 MDHEN and CDR2 SYDVKM. The V and J ends lost 2 bases and 3 bases respectively, with 11 bases between them. CDR3 length equals 14 residues. TCRdb keeps only in-frame clones here, not all; method: immunoSEQ multiplex PCR. The sample lists 25,000 to 30,000 clones, 70% to 90% occurring once. Study results and limitations: At baseline, newly diagnosed patients reportedly showed less TCR diversity than healthy donors. Causes of the repertoire differences remain undefined, possibly disease activity or prior therapy.

Specified time point: newly diagnosed, previously untreated cHL patient sample. Purification of CD4+ T cells from thawed PBMCs was achieved by magnetic negative selection. Comparison PBMCs came from previously untreated, newly diagnosed classical Hodgkin lymphoma patients. As to this clone: Antigen: not known.

The rearrangement joins TRBV28 to TRBJ2-7, with D possibly being TRBD1 (5 bases). The specimen sequenced was CD4+ T cells from blood. The TCR comes from a human donor with classical Hodgkin lymphoma. The CDR3, as DNA: TGTGCCAGCAGTTTACCCCGGACACGCTACGAGCAGTACTTC. Its protein product is CASSLPRTRYEQYF.